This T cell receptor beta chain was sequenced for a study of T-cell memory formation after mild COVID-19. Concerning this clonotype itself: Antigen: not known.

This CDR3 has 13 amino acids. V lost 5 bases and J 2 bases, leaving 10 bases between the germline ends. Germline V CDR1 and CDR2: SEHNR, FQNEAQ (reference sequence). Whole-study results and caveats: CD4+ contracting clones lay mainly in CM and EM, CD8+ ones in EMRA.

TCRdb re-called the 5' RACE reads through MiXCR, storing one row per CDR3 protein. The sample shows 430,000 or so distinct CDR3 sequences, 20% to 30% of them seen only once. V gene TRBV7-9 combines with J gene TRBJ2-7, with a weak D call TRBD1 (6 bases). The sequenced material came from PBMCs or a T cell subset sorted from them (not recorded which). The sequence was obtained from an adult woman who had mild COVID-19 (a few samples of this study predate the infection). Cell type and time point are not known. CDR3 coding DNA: TGTGCCAGCAGCCGGGACACCACCTACGAGCAGTACTTC. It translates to CASSRDTTYEQYF. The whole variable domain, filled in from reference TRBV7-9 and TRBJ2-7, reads DTGVSQNPRHKITKRGQNVTFRCDPISEHNRLYWYRQTLGQGPEFLTYFQNEAQLEKSRLLSDRFSAERPKGSFSTLEIQRTEQGDSAMYLCASSRDTTYEQYFGPGTRLTVT.